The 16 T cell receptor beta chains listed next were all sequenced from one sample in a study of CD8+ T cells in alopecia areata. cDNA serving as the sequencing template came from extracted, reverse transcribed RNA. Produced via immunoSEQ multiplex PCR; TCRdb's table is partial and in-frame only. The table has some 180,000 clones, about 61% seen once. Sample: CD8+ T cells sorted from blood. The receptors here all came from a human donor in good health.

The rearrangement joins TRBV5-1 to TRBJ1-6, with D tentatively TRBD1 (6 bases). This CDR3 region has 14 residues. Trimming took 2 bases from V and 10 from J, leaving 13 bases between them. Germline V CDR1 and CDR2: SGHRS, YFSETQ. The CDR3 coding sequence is TGCGCCAGCAGCTTAGACAAGGGGGGCTCACCCCTCCACTTT. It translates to CASSLDKGGSPLHF.

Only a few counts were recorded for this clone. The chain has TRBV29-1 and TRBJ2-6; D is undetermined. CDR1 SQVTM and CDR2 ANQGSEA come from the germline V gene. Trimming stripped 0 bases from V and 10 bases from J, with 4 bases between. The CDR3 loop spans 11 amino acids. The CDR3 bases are TGCAGCGTTGAAGAGGGGAACGTCCTGACTTTC. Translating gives CSVEEGNVLTF.

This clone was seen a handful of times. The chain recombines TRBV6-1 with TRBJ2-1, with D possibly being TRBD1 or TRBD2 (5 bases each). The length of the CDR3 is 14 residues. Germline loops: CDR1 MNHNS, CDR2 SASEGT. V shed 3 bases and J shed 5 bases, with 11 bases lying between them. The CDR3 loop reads CASSDGRENNEQFF. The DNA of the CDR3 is TGTGCCAGCAGTGATGGCAGGGAGAACAATGAGCAGTTCTTC.

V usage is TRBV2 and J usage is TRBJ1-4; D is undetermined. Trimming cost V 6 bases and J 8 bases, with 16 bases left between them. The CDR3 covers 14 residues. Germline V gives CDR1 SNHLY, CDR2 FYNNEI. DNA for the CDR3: TGTGCCAGCAGGAGCGGACTCTACGAGGAAAAACTGTTTTTT. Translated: CASRSGLYEEKLFF.

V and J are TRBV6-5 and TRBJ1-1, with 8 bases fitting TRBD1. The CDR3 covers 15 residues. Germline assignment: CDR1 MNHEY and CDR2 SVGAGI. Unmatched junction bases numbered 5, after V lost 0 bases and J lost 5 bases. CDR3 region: CASSYSAGGETEAFF. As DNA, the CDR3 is TGTGCCAGCAGTTACTCGGCAGGGGGCGAAACTGAAGCTTTCTTT.

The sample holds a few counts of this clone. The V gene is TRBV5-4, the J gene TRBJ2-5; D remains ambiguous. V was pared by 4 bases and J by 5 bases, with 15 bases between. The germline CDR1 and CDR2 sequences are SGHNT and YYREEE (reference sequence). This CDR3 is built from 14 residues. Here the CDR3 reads CASSSTLGPETQYF. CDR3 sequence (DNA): TGTGCCAGCAGCAGCACCCTAGGTCCGGAGACCCAGTACTTC.

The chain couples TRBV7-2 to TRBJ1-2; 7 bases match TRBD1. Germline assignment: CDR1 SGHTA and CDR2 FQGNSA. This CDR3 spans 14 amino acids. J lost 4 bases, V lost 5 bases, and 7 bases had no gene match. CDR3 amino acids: CASSASGQAYGYTF. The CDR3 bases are TGTGCCAGCAGCGCCAGCGGACAGGCCTATGGCTACACCTTC.

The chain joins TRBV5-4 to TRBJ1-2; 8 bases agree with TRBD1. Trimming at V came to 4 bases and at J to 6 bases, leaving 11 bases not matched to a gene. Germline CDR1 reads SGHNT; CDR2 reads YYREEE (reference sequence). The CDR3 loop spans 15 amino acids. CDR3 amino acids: CASSLTGDAGDGYTF. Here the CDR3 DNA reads TGTGCCAGCAGCCTGACAGGGGACGCTGGGGATGGCTACACCTTC.

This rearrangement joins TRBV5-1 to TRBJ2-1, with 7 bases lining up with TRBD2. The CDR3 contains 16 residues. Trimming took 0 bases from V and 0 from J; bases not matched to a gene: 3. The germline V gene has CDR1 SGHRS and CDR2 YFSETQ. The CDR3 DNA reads TGCGCCAGCAGCTTGGGTAGCGGGTTCTCCTACAATGAGCAGTTCTTC. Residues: CASSLGSGFSYNEQFF. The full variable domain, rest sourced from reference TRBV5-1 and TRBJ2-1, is KAGVTQTPRYLIKTRGQQVTLSCSPISGHRSVSWYQQTPGQGLQFLFEYFSETQRNKGNFPGRFSGRQFSNSRSEMNVSTLELGDSALYLCASSLGSGFSYNEQFFGPGTRLTVL.

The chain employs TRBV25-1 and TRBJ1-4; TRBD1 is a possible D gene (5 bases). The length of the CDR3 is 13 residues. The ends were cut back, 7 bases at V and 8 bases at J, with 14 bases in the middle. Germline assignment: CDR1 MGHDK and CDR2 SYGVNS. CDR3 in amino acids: CASTDGAGEKLFF. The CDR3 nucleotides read TGTGCCAGCACCGACGGGGCCGGGGAAAAACTGTTTTTT.

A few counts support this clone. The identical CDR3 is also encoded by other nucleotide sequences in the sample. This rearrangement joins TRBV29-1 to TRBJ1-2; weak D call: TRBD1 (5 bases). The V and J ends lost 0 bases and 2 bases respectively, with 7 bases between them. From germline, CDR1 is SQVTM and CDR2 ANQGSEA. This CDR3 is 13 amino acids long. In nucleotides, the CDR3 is TGCAGCGTTGAAGATCCAGGGAACTATGGCTACACCTTC. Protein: CSVEDPGNYGYTF. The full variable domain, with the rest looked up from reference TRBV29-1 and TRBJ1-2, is SAVISQKPSRDICQRGTSLTIQCQVDSQVTMMFWYRQQPGQSLTLIATANQGSEATYESGFVIDKFPISRPNLTFSTLTVSNMSPEDSSIYLCSVEDPGNYGYTFGSGTRLTVV.

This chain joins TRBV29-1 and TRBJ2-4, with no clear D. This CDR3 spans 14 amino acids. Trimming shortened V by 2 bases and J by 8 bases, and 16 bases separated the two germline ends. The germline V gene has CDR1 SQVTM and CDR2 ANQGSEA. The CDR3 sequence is CSVETPVGPDIQYF. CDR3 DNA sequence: TGCAGCGTTGAAACTCCAGTAGGTCCGGACATTCAGTACTTC.

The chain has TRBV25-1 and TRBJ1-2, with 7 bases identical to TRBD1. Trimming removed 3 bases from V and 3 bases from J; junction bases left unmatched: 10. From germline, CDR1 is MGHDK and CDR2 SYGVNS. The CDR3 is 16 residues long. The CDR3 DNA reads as TGTGCCAGCAGTGAGTTCAAAAGAGGGGGCGACTATGGCTACACCTTC. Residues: CASSEFKRGGDYGYTF.

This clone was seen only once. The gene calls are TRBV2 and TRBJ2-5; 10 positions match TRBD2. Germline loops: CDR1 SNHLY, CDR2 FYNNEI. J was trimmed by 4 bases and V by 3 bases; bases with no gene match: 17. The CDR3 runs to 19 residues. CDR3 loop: CASSEGVPGTSARTETQYF. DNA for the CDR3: TGTGCCAGCAGTGAGGGAGTGCCCGGGACTAGCGCCCGAACAGAGACCCAGTACTTC.

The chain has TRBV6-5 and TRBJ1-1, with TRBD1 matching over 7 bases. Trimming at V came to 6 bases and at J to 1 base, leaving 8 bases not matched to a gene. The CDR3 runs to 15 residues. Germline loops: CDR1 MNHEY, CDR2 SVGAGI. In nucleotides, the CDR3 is TGTGCCAGCAGCCCGGGGGACAGAGGGAACACTGAAGCTTTCTTT. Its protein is CASSPGDRGNTEAFF.

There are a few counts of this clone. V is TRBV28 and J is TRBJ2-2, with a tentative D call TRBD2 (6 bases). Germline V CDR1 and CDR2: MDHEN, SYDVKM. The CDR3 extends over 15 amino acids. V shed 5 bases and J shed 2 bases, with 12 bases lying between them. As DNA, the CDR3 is TGTGCCAGCAGTGGGGCAGGGACTAACACCGGGGAGCTGTTTTTT. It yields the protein CASSGAGTNTGELFF. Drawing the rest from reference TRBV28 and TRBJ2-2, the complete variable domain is DVKVTQSSRYLVKRTGEKVFLECVQDMDHENMFWYRQDPGLGLRLIYFSYDVKMKEKGDIPEGYSVSREKKERFSLILESASTNQTSMYLCASSGAGTNTGELFFGEGSRLTVL.